This record looks at one TCR beta chain sequence and its context. Its antigen is still unknown. Germline V CDR1 and CDR2: SGHRS, YFSETQ. This CDR3 spans 17 amino acids. Trimming took 4 bases from V and 3 from J; bases not matched to a gene: 11. TCRdb's copy holds only in-frame clones and misses some; the assay was immunoSEQ multiplex PCR. The table has 30,000 to 40,000 clones, about 80% seen once. This specimen comes from a study of OX40 agonist ivuxolimab in advanced cancers. Study-wide findings and caveats: Undetermined was the antigen specificity of the expanded peripheral T cells.

The source is an adult with an advanced solid tumor such as melanoma, head and neck, liver or kidney cancer. The J gene is TRBJ1-1, the V gene TRBV5-1; 11 nucleotides align to TRBD1. The sample in question was CD4+ or CD8+ T cells sorted from blood, obtained in a trial of the OX40 agonist ivuxolimab. CDR3 in DNA: TGCGCCAGCAGCCTGCTTGGGACAGGGGGACAGTACACTGAAGCTTTCTTT. Residues: CASSLLGTGGQYTEAFF.